A selection of T cell receptor beta chains follows, all from one sample in a study of cytomegalovirus exposure and HLA in healthy donors. Produced via immunoSEQ multiplex PCR; TCRdb's table is partial and in-frame only. The table includes tens of thousands of clones, 60% to 80% detected once. The sequenced sample consisted of PBMCs. All receptors derive from a woman between 45 and 60 years old in good health and CMV-seropositive. Both conserved end residues are part of each CDR3. D genes are given only for firm matches. Not every row has a clone size; where given, it reads once, few, many or a size class.

v_gene	j_gene	abundance	d_gene	CDR3nt	CDR3aa
TRBV7-9	TRBJ1-2	few	NA	TGTGCCAGCAGCTTAGAGCCGGGTGGCTACACCTTC	CASSLEPGGYTF
TRBV28	TRBJ2-7	few	TRBD2	TGTGCCTCACAACCGGGACTAGCGCCCTACGAGCAGTACTTC	CASQPGLAPYEQYF
TRBV29-1	TRBJ2-5	NA	TRBD1	TGCAGCGTTGCACAGGGGGCGAACGGTGAGACCCAGTACTTC	CSVAQGANGETQYF
TRBV7-2	TRBJ2-1	NA	NA	TGTGCCAGCAGCCCCGTCCGGGTCCCTGAGCAGTTCTTC	CASSPVRVPEQFF
TRBV4-3	TRBJ2-2	few	NA	TGCGCCAGCAGCCAAGATTCGAGGGGGATCGGGGAGCTGTTTTTT	CASSQDSRGIGELFF
TRBV6-6	TRBJ2-2	NA	NA	TGTGCCAGCAGACCAGGAGGTCCCGGGGAGCTGTTTTTT	CASRPGGPGELFF
TRBV19	TRBJ2-1	NA	TRBD2	TGTGCGGCTAGCGGGAGGGGGAATGAGCAGTTCTTC	CAASGRGNEQFF
TRBV7-3	TRBJ1-2	NA	NA	TGTGCCAGCAGCCCACAAACGGACACCTTCTATGGCTACACCTTC	CASSPQTDTFYGYTF
TRBV2	TRBJ1-2	NA	TRBD1	TGTGCCAGCAGAGCGCGGGGGACAGGGTATGGCTACACCTTC	CASRARGTGYGYTF
TRBV28	TRBJ2-2	NA	TRBD2	TGTGCCAGCAGCCTTAGCGGGAGGGCCGGGGAGCTGTTTTTT	CASSLSGRAGELFF
TRBV5-6	TRBJ2-1	NA	NA	TGTGCCAGCAGCACAACAGGTTACAATGAGCAGTTCTTC	CASSTTGYNEQFF
TRBV2	TRBJ2-3	NA	TRBD2	TGTGCCAGCAGTTGGACTAGCGGGCTCACAGATACGCAGTATTTT	CASSWTSGLTDTQYF
TRBV27	TRBJ2-7	NA	TRBD1	TGTGCCAGCAGTTTATACCCCGGGACAGGGATCTACGAGCAGTACTTC	CASSLYPGTGIYEQYF
TRBV28	TRBJ2-7	NA	NA	TGTGCCAGCAGTCCCGGGGTTTGGGAGCAGTACTTC	CASSPGVWEQYF
TRBV6-1	TRBJ1-5	NA	TRBD1	TGTGCCAGCAGGAGGACAGGGAAGAATCAGCCCCAGCATTTT	CASRRTGKNQPQHF
TRBV5-1	TRBJ1-3	medium-sized	NA	TGCGCCAGCAGCCTGCAGGGGATCGGTGGAAACACCATATATTTT	CASSLQGIGGNTIYF
TRBV10-3	TRBJ2-7	NA	NA	TGTGCCATCAGTGCTGGGCTCTCCTACGAGCAGTACTTC	CAISAGLSYEQYF